This is a list of T cell receptor beta chains from one sample in a study of regulatory T cells in long-lasting Graves disease. TCRdb re-called the multiplex PCR reads through MiXCR, storing one row per CDR3 protein. The sample lists hundreds of thousands of distinct CDR3 sequences, about 20% occurring once. The starting material was peripheral blood mononuclear cells (PBMCs), obtained when the disease was refractory, from a patient treated with antithyroid drugs. All receptors come from a female donor with Graves disease. Each CDR3 is given with its conserved first and last residue. The order of the fields is D gene, J gene, V gene, CDR3 protein. The D gene is left open where the match is weak.

d_gene: -
j_gene: TRBJ2-7
v_gene: TRBV4-3
CDR3aa: CASSQVLGRSPYEQYF

d_gene: -
j_gene: TRBJ2-1
v_gene: TRBV12-3/TRBV12-4
CDR3aa: CASVAYNEQFF

d_gene: TRBD1
j_gene: TRBJ1-6
v_gene: TRBV11-2
CDR3aa: CASSRKQGDNSPLHF

d_gene: TRBD2
j_gene: TRBJ2-5
v_gene: TRBV6-2/TRBV6-3
CDR3aa: CASSYLAGTGQETQYF

d_gene: -
j_gene: TRBJ2-1
v_gene: TRBV7-3
CDR3aa: CASSWTHYNEQFF

d_gene: -
j_gene: TRBJ2-5
v_gene: TRBV4-1
CDR3aa: CASSQVARQETQYF

d_gene: -
j_gene: TRBJ2-5
v_gene: TRBV29-1
CDR3aa: CSVQHVVIGTQYF

d_gene: TRBD2
j_gene: TRBJ2-3
v_gene: TRBV4-3
CDR3aa: CASSQGASGLTDTQYF

d_gene: -
j_gene: TRBJ2-5
v_gene: TRBV7-9
CDR3aa: CASSQPQGLETQYF

d_gene: -
j_gene: TRBJ1-1
v_gene: TRBV20-1
CDR3aa: CSARSGGGHLNTEAFF

d_gene: -
j_gene: TRBJ1-4
v_gene: TRBV7-2
CDR3aa: CASSPLMALGKLFF

d_gene: -
j_gene: TRBJ2-5
v_gene: TRBV3-1
CDR3aa: CASAGQAIPSETQYF

d_gene: -
j_gene: TRBJ2-7
v_gene: TRBV6-1
CDR3aa: CASKLTDSSYEQYF

d_gene: -
j_gene: TRBJ2-3
v_gene: TRBV11-2
CDR3aa: CASSLESLGGWGDTQYF